This TCR beta chain is drawn from a study of blood T cells in healthy people across ages. Looking at the study overall: The template switching approach captured approximately one barcoded beta molecule for every two T cells.

A second 7 to 11 cycle PCR used barcoded and J-beta primers. Every single cDNA molecule received a tag from a template-switch adaptor with 12 random nucleotides. TCRdb re-derived calls from the 5' RACE reads in MiXCR, one entry per CDR3 protein. The repertoire holds 1.2 million to 1.5 million distinct CDR3 sequences, with approximately 63% as singletons. Germline CDR1 reads SNHLY; CDR2 reads FYNNEI. The CDR3 contains 16 residues. Trimming cost V 5 bases and J 5 bases, with 19 bases left between them. Study-wide findings and caveats: Strong correlation linked observed beta diversity and percent naive T cells. Roughly linear declines in TCR beta diversity per million T cells occurred with age.

About this clonotype itself: No antigen is known for it.

The sample consisted of blood. The V call is TRBV2, the J call TRBJ2-1; D may correspond to TRBD1 or TRBD2 (5 bases each). The clonotype was recovered from a man between 18 and 29 years old in good health. CDR3 coding DNA: TGTGCCAGCAGTCTGATGTTCGGACTGGACAACAATGAGCAGTTCTTC. This gives the protein CASSLMFGLDNNEQFF.